This T cell receptor beta chain came from a study of control samples from healthy donors and cancer patients (dated by TCRdb to about 2020). The library was made by the immunoSEQ multiplex PCR assay. The table comes from immuneACCESS by way of TCRdb, which keeps in-frame sequences with V and J called. Part of the clones is missing from these tables; in studies checked, under half for an unresolved V gene and the rest for unknown reasons. This sample comprises approximately 170,000 clones, approximately 90% of them detected only once. About 0.64% of the sample comes from the top ten. Measured from the cysteine to the phenylalanine, the CDR3 is 17 residues long. Here the CDR3 DNA is all that survives: 51 bases in frame from base 1. V sheds 2 bases and J sheds 2 bases, leaving 16 bases between their ends. As encoded in the germline V gene, CDR1 is MDHEN while CDR2 is SYDVKM. With respect to this clone: This clone's antigen is unknown. There are no base qualities to consult, and no much larger clone falls within one base.

Sequencing input: blood. The receptor chain draws on TRBV28 and TRBJ1-5, with the D gene not confidently named. The receptor's source is a woman in her 30s in good health. The CDR3 region: CASSLLQFGNGNQPQHF. The nucleotide sequence reads TGTGCCAGCAGTTTACTACAATTCGGTAATGGCAATCAGCCCCAGCATTTT. This CDR3, with the reference TRBV28 and TRBJ1-5 proteins standing in past its ends, gives the full variable domain DVKVTQSSRYLVKRTGEKVFLECVQDMDHENMFWYRQDPGLGLRLIYFSYDVKMKEKGDIPEGYSVSREKKERFSLILESASTNQTSMYLCASSLLQFGNGNQPQHFGDGTRLSIL.